Presented here are 29 T cell receptor beta chains from one specimen sequenced in a study of blood T cell repertoires in COVID-19. Repertoires were generated with immunoSEQ multiplex PCR, while TCRdb's copy carries only in-frame clones and drops some. This sample has fewer than 120,000 clones; roughly 82% occur once, and the top ten carry approximately 15%. The sequenced sample consisted of peripheral blood. These receptor sequences come from a woman aged 60-75 years with acute or convalescent COVID-19.

This clone has a handful of counts. The chain uses TRBV6-4 and TRBJ2-7; a possible D gene is TRBD1 (6 bases). Germline V CDR1 and CDR2: MRHNA, SNTAGT. Trimming removed 6 bases from V and 1 base from J, with 19 bases in between. The CDR3 has 16 amino acids. The CDR3 here is CASRVGSGERSYEQYF. In DNA form, the CDR3 reads TGTGCCAGCAGAGTGGGGTCAGGGGAAAGGTCCTACGAGCAGTACTTC.

The chain carries TRBV4-2 and TRBJ1-3; the D is unclear. Per the germline V gene, CDR1 is LGHNA and CDR2 is YNFKEQ. This CDR3 spans 15 amino acids. V was cut by 6 bases and J by 0 bases, with 12 bases left in between. The CDR3, as DNA: TGTGCCAGCAGTCTCGGAACAGCCTCTGGAAACACCATATATTTT. As protein: CASSLGTASGNTIYF.

The V gene is TRBV5-8, the J gene TRBJ1-5; 8 bases are shared with TRBD1. The CDR3 has 15 residues. V trimming: 0 bases; J trimming: 5 bases; junction bases outside the gene matches: 4. The V gene's germline CDR1 is SGHTS and CDR2 YDEGEE. CDR3 in amino acids: CASSLGQGTDQPQHF. The CDR3 DNA follows: TGTGCCAGCAGCTTGGGACAGGGGACCGATCAGCCCCAGCATTTT.

The chain joins TRBV7-3 to TRBJ1-1; 7 nucleotides align to TRBD1. J was trimmed by 7 bases and V by 2 bases; bases with no gene match: 4. Germline V gene data show CDR1 as SGHTA and CDR2 as FQGTGA. This CDR3 has 13 residues. CDR3 coding DNA: TGTGCCAGCAGCTTAGAGGGGGCGATTGAAGCTTTCTTT. Encoded protein: CASSLEGAIEAFF.

The CDR3 spells CASSSTTGGRQETQYF. CDR3 nucleotides: TGTGCCAGCAGCTCAACGACAGGGGGCAGGCAAGAGACCCAGTACTTC. The V call is TRBV7-3, the J call TRBJ2-5, with 10 bases fitting TRBD1. Germline V lookup: CDR1 SGHTA, CDR2 FQGTGA. The V segment lost 4 bases and the J segment 2 bases; nucleotides outside the gene matches: 7. The CDR3 is 16 residues long.

This chain joins TRBV5-4 and TRBJ2-3; 10 bases align to TRBD2. The CDR3 extends over 19 amino acids. J lost 1 base, V lost 4 bases, and 15 bases had no gene match. CDR1 is SGHNT and CDR2 is YYREEE in the germline V gene (reference sequence). In DNA form, the CDR3 reads TGTGCCAGCAGCCCTAGATCCGGGCCTAGCGGGGGAGGCACAGATACGCAGTATTTT. Amino acids: CASSPRSGPSGGGTDTQYF.

The rearrangement links TRBV3-1 (or the pseudogene TRBV3-2) to TRBJ2-7, with 11 bases aligning to TRBD2. The germline V gene encodes CDR1 LGHDT and CDR2 YNNKEL (reference sequence). Unmatched junction bases numbered 3, after V lost 5 bases and J lost 3 bases. The CDR3 sequence is 14 residues long. The chain's CDR3 is CASSGTSGIYEQYF. CDR3 sequence (DNA): TGTGCCAGCAGCGGGACTAGCGGAATCTACGAGCAGTACTTC.

This sequence joins TRBV7-9 and TRBJ2-2; 8 positions agree with TRBD1. The CDR3 has 16 amino acids. Germline V gene lookup returns CDR1 SEHNR and CDR2 FQNEAQ (reference sequence). Trimming at V came to 1 base and at J to 1 base, leaving 2 bases not matched to a gene. The CDR3 DNA follows: TGTGCCAGCAGCTTAGGTGGGACAGGGAACACCGGGGAGCTGTTTTTT. It is translated as CASSLGGTGNTGELFF.

This clone has only one observation. The chain combines TRBV19 with TRBJ1-3, with D perhaps matching TRBD1 (5 bases). Trimming removed 5 bases at V and 0 bases at J, with 14 bases between. Germline CDR1 reads LNHDA; CDR2 reads SQIVND (reference sequence). There are 16 residues in the CDR3. Here the CDR3 reads CASSAQGARSGNTIYF. CDR3 in DNA: TGTGCCAGTAGTGCCCAGGGTGCCCGCTCTGGAAACACCATATATTTT.

This chain connects TRBV6-4 to TRBJ2-1, with 8 bases that match TRBD1. This CDR3 is built from 16 residues. V trimming: 3 bases; J trimming: 3 bases; junction bases outside the gene matches: 7. Per the germline V gene, CDR1 is MRHNA and CDR2 is SNTAGT. CDR3 region: CASSERVGQGYNEQFF. The CDR3 nucleotides read TGTGCCAGCAGTGAACGCGTTGGACAGGGCTACAATGAGCAGTTCTTC.

This clone showed up just a few times. The gene calls are TRBV27 and TRBJ2-3, with a possible D match to TRBD1 (6 bases). Germline lookup yields CDR1 MNHEY and CDR2 SMNVEV (reference sequence). Trimming took off 11 bases at V and 6 bases at J, with 9 bases between the two ends. This CDR3 region has 10 residues. CDR3 sequence: CAVQGDTQYF. The CDR3 region has the DNA TGTGCCGTCCAGGGGGATACGCAGTATTTT.

This chain connects TRBV30 to TRBJ1-2, with a possible D match to TRBD1 (6 bases). V was cut by 3 bases and J by 4 bases, with 9 bases left in between. Germline V gene sequence: CDR1 GTSNPN, CDR2 SVGIG (reference sequence). This CDR3 comprises 12 residues. The CDR3 bases are TGTGCCTGGAGACAGGGCAGCTATGGCTACACCTTC. This codes for CAWRQGSYGYTF.

This sequence joins TRBV7-9 and TRBJ1-1; the match to TRBD1 covers 8 bases. J was trimmed by 1 base and V by 4 bases; bases with no gene match: 2. The CDR3 loop spans 14 amino acids. Germline-derived CDR1 and CDR2 are SEHNR and FQNEAQ (reference sequence). CDR3 DNA sequence: TGTGCCAGCAGCTGGGGGACAGGGAACACTGAAGCTTTCTTT. Translated, it gives CASSWGTGNTEAFF.

CDR3 region: CASSMARGSYEQYF. In DNA, the CDR3 is TGTGCCAGCAGTATGGCGAGAGGGTCCTACGAGCAGTACTTC. The J gene is TRBJ2-7, the V gene TRBV2; tentative D call: TRBD2 (5 bases). The CDR3 totals 14 residues. V gave up 5 bases and J gave up 1 base, with 12 bases separating them. Germline values: CDR1 SNHLY, CDR2 FYNNEI.

The chain uses TRBV28 and TRBJ1-3, with TRBD1 as a possible D gene (5 bases). The CDR3 length is 15 residues. V was clipped by 2 bases and J by 4 bases, with 12 bases between them. Germline V CDR1 and CDR2: MDHEN, SYDVKM. CDR3 nucleotides: TGTGCCAGCAGTTTAGACAGTATTTTCGGAAACACCATATATTTT. Amino acids: CASSLDSIFGNTIYF.

This clone was seen a few times. The rearrangement links TRBV14 to TRBJ1-2; TRBD1 is a possible D gene (6 bases). Germline V gene sequence: CDR1 SGHDN, CDR2 FVKESK. The CDR3 totals 16 residues. V lost 5 bases, J lost 6 bases, and 22 bases lay in between. Here the CDR3 DNA reads TGTGCCAGCAGCAAGATCCAACAGGGTAGCTTGGATGGCTACACCTTC. Residues: CASSKIQQGSLDGYTF.

This chain uses TRBV2 with TRBJ1-6, with a tentative D call TRBD1 (5 bases). The CDR3 contains 16 residues. Between the trimmed V and J ends, which lost 3 bases and 3 bases, there was a span of 12 bases. Looked up from germline, CDR1 is SNHLY and CDR2 is FYNNEI. The CDR3: CASSEQTVYYNSPLHF. The CDR3, as DNA: TGTGCCAGCAGTGAGCAGACAGTTTACTATAATTCACCCCTCCACTTT.

This chain connects TRBV7-6 to TRBJ2-7; the match to TRBD2 covers 7 bases. The germline V gene has CDR1 SGHVS and CDR2 FNYEAQ. After removal of 1 base from V and 3 bases from J, the junction contained 6 bases not matched to a gene. The CDR3 covers 15 residues. The DNA for the CDR3 is TGTGCCAGCAGCTTAGACACCGGGACTAACTACGAGCAGTACTTC. Protein product: CASSLDTGTNYEQYF. The whole variable domain, remainder taken from reference TRBV7-6 and TRBJ2-7, is GAGVSQSPRYKVTKRGQDVALRCDPISGHVSLYWYRQALGQGPEFLTYFNYEAQQDKSGLPNDRFSAERPEGSISTLTIQRTEQRDSAMYRCASSLDTGTNYEQYFGPGTRLTVT.

The V call is TRBV19, the J call TRBJ2-7; D is perhaps TRBD1 (6 bases). With 4 bases removed from V and 4 bases from J, the gap between germline ends came to 8 bases. This CDR3 has 12 amino acids. Germline CDR1 LNHDA, CDR2 SQIVND (reference sequence). CDR3 sequence: CASSRGHYEQYF. The CDR3 DNA sequence: TGTGCCAGTAGTAGGGGACATTACGAGCAGTACTTC.

This chain links TRBV2 with TRBJ2-5; maybe TRBD2 (6 bases). The CDR3 spans 15 residues. The germline V gene encodes CDR1 SNHLY and CDR2 FYNNEI. The V and J ends lost 3 bases and 5 bases respectively, with 16 bases between them. The DNA for the CDR3 is TGTGCCAGCAGTGACTGGATATCCCGGGGGGAGACCCAGTACTTC. Amino acids: CASSDWISRGETQYF. The full variable domain, with the rest looked up from reference TRBV2 and TRBJ2-5, is EPEVTQTPSHQVTQMGQEVILRCVPISNHLYFYWYRQILGQKVEFLVSFYNNEISEKSEIFDDQFSVERPDGSNFTLKIRSTKLEDSAMYFCASSDWISRGETQYFGPGTRLLVL.

CDR3 sequence: CASSQGQRLVGTEAFF. As DNA, the CDR3 is TGCGCCAGCAGCCAAGGACAGAGGCTAGTGGGGACTGAAGCTTTCTTT. This chain links TRBV4-1 with TRBJ1-1; D is perhaps TRBD1 (5 bases). V shed 1 base and J shed 5 bases, with 17 bases lying between them. The CDR3 is made up of 16 amino acids. Per the germline V gene, CDR1 is MGHRA and CDR2 is YSYEKL.

This clone was found once. The genes are TRBV5-1 and TRBJ2-7; D gene ambiguous. The CDR3 is made up of 14 amino acids. Trimming cost V 0 bases and J 9 bases, with 16 bases left between them. Germline lookup yields CDR1 SGHRS and CDR2 YFSETQ. CDR3 nucleotide sequence: TGCGCCAGCAGCTTGGGGCGGAGTATAGACGGGCAGTACTTC. It translates to CASSLGRSIDGQYF.

J is TRBJ1-6 and V is TRBV2; the match to TRBD1 covers 7 bases. V lost 4 bases to trimming and J lost 4 bases; unmatched junction nucleotides: 7. Germline CDR1 SNHLY, CDR2 FYNNEI. The CDR3 consists of 16 residues. This CDR3 is CASSGGDSLYNSPLHF. The CDR3 DNA reads as TGTGCCAGCAGTGGAGGGGACAGCCTATATAATTCACCCCTCCACTTT.

The V call is TRBV28, the J call TRBJ2-7, with D maybe TRBD1 (5 bases). The CDR3 contains 14 residues. Deletions cut 2 bases from V and 3 bases from J, with 11 bases between. Germline lookup yields CDR1 MDHEN and CDR2 SYDVKM. The CDR3 nucleotides read TGTGCCAGCAGTTTAACAGGAGTAGACTACGAGCAGTACTTC. As protein: CASSLTGVDYEQYF. Combining the CDR3 with reference TRBV28 and TRBJ2-7 gives the whole variable domain DVKVTQSSRYLVKRTGEKVFLECVQDMDHENMFWYRQDPGLGLRLIYFSYDVKMKEKGDIPEGYSVSREKKERFSLILESASTNQTSMYLCASSLTGVDYEQYFGPGTRLTVT.

The rearrangement uses TRBV5-6 and TRBJ2-3; 8 bases fit TRBD1. Germline values: CDR1 SGHDT, CDR2 YYEEEE. Germline trimming cut 1 base from V and 3 bases from J; bases unmatched to any gene: 1. CDR3 length equals 14 residues. This chain's CDR3 is CASSLRQGTDTQYF. The DNA for the CDR3 is TGTGCCAGCAGCTTGCGACAGGGGACAGATACGCAGTATTTT. The variable domain in full, completed from reference TRBV5-6 and TRBJ2-3, reads DAGVTQSPTHLIKTRGQQVTLRCSPKSGHDTVSWYQQALGQGPQFIFQYYEEEERQRGNFPDRFSGHQFPNYSSELNVNALLLGDSALYLCASSLRQGTDTQYFGPGTRLTVL.

J is TRBJ1-2 and V is TRBV9; D is perhaps TRBD1 (6 bases). With 4 bases removed from V and 2 bases from J, the gap between germline ends came to 12 bases. Germline V gene lookup returns CDR1 SGDLS and CDR2 YYNGEE. The CDR3 has 14 residues. The CDR3 DNA reads TGTGCCAGCAGCACAGGGTCTTTGAACTATGGCTACACCTTC. Residues: CASSTGSLNYGYTF.

This chain joins TRBV25-1 and TRBJ2-4, with unresolved D. CDR1 and CDR2 (germline): MGHDK, SYGVNS. This CDR3 has 16 amino acids. Trimming removed 3 bases at V and 0 bases at J, with 12 bases between. CDR3 sequence reads: CASSDIRALAKNIQYF. CDR3 sequence (DNA): TGTGCCAGCAGTGACATCCGTGCACTAGCCAAAAACATTCAGTACTTC.

The rearrangement uses TRBV30 and TRBJ1-5; 8 bases map to TRBD1. The CDR3 extends over 16 amino acids. The junction had 8 bases not matched to a gene; V was cut back by 4 bases and J by 0 bases. The germline V gene has CDR1 GTSNPN and CDR2 SVGIG (reference sequence). CDR3 bases: TGTGCCTGGACCAGGACAGGGTCTTATAGCAATCAGCCCCAGCATTTT. Residues: CAWTRTGSYSNQPQHF. Looking up the rest from reference TRBV30 and TRBJ1-5 gives the full variable domain: SQTIHQWPATLVQPVGSPLSLECTVEGTSNPNLYWYRQAAGRGLQLLFYSVGIGQISSEVPQNLSASRPQDRQFILSSKKLLLSDSGFYLCAWTRTGSYSNQPQHFGDGTRLSIL.

This rearrangement joins TRBV5-1 to TRBJ2-3, with 11 bases lining up with TRBD2. The trim removed 5 bases at V and 0 bases at J, leaving 2 bases unmatched. CDR3 length: 15 amino acids. Germline CDR1 reads SGHRS; CDR2 reads YFSETQ. CDR3 sequence (DNA): TGCGCCAGCAGGTTAGCGGGGGGGAGCACAGATACGCAGTATTTT. Amino acid sequence: CASRLAGGSTDTQYF.